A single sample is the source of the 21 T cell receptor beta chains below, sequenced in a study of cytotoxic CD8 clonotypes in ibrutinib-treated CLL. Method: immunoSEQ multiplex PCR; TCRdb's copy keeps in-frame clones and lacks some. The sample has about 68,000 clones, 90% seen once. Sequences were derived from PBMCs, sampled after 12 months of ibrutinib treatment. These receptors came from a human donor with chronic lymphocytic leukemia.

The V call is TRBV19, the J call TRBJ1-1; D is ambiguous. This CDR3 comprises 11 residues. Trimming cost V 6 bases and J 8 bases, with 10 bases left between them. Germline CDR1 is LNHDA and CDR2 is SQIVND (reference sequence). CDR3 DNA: TGTGCCAGTAGGGCTAGCTTAGAAGCTTTCTTT. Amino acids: CASRASLEAFF.

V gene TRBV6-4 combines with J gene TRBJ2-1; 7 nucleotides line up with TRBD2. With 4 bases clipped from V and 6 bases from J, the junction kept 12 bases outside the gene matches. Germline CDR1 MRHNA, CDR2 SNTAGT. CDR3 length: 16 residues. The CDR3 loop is CASSALGGRAVNEQFF. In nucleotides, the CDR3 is TGTGCCAGCAGTGCGTTGGGTGGGAGGGCCGTCAATGAGCAGTTCTTC.

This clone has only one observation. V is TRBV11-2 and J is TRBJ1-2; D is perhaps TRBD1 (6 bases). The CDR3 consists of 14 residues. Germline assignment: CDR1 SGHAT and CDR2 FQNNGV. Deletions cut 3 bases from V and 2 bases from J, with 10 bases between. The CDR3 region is CASSLVGQNYGYTF. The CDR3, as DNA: TGTGCCAGCAGCTTGGTCGGACAGAACTATGGCTACACCTTC. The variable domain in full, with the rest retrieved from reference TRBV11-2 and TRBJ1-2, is EAGVAQSPRYKIIEKRQSVAFWCNPISGHATLYWYQQILGQGPKLLIQFQNNGVVDDSQLPKDRFSAERLKGVDSTLKIQPAKLEDSAVYLCASSLVGQNYGYTFGSGTRLTVV.

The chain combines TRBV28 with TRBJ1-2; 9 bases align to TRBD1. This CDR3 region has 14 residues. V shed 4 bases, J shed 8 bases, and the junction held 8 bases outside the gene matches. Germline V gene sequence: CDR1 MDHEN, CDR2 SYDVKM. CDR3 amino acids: CASSYGTGSGGYTF. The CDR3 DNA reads TGTGCCAGCAGTTATGGGACAGGGTCAGGCGGCTACACCTTC.

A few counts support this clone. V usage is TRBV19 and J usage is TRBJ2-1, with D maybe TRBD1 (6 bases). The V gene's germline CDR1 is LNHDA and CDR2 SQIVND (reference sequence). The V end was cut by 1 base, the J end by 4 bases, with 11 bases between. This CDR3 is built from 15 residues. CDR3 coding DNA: TGTGCCAGTAGTATAGGGACAAGGGGGTACAATGAGCAGTTCTTC. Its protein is CASSIGTRGYNEQFF.

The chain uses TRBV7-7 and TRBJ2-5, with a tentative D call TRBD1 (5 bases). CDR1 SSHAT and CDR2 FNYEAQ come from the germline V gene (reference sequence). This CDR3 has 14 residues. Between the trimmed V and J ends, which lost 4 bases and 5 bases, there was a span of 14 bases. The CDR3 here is CASSSNRAGETQYF. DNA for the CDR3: TGTGCCAGCAGCTCCAACCGGGCAGGGGAGACCCAGTACTTC. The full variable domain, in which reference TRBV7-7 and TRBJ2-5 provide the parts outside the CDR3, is GAGVSQSPRYKVTKRGQDVTLRCDPISSHATLYWYQQALGQGPEFLTYFNYEAQPDKSGLPSDRFSAERPEGSISTLTIQRTEQRDSAMYRCASSSNRAGETQYFGPGTRLLVL.

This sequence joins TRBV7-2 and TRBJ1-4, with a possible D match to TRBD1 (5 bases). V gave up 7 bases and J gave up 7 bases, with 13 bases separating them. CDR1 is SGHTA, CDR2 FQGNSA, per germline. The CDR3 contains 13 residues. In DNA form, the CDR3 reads TGTGCCAGCACAACTGGGACGCTTGAAAAACTGTTTTTT. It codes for CASTTGTLEKLFF. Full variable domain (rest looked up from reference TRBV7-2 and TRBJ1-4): GAGVSQSPSNKVTEKGKDVELRCDPISGHTALYWYRQSLGQGLEFLIYFQGNSAPDKSGLPSDRFSAERTGGSVSTLTIQRTQQEDSAVYLCASTTGTLEKLFFGSGTQLSVL.

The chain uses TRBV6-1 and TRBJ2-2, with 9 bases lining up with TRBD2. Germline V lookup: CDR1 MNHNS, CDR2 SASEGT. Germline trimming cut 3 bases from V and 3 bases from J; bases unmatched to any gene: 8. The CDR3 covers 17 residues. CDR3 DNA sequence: TGTGCCAGCAGTGATGTGGCGGGAGGGCCGGACACCGGGGAGCTGTTTTTT. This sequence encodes CASSDVAGGPDTGELFF.

CDR3 nucleotide sequence: TGTGCCAGCAATATCATTGGGGGCACAGATACGCAGTATTTT. It specifies CASNIIGGTDTQYF. The chain combines TRBV2 with TRBJ2-3; D remains ambiguous. Looked up from germline, CDR1 is SNHLY and CDR2 is FYNNEI. The CDR3 runs to 14 residues. V was pared by 7 bases and J by 1 base, with 12 bases between.

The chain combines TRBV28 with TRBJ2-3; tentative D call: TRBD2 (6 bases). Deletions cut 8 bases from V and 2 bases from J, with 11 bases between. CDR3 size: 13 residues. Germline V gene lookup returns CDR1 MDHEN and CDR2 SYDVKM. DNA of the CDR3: TGTGCCAGCGGCCGGCGGGACACAGATACGCAGTATTTT. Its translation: CASGRRDTDTQYF. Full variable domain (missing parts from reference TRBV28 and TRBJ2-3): DVKVTQSSRYLVKRTGEKVFLECVQDMDHENMFWYRQDPGLGLRLIYFSYDVKMKEKGDIPEGYSVSREKKERFSLILESASTNQTSMYLCASGRRDTDTQYFGPGTRLTVL.

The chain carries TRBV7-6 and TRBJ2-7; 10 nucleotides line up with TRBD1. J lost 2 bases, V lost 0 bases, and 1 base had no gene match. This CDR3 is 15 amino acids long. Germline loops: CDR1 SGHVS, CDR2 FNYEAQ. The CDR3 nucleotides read TGTGCCAGCAGCTTAGCGGGACAGGGGACCTACGAGCAGTACTTC. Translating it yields CASSLAGQGTYEQYF.

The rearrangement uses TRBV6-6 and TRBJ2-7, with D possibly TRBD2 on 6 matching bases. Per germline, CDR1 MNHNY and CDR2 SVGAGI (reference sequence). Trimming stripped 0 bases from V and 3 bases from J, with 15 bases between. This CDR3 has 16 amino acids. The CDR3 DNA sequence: TGTGCCAGCAGTTACTCGGGTCTTGAGGGAGGCTACGAGCAGTACTTC. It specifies CASSYSGLEGGYEQYF.

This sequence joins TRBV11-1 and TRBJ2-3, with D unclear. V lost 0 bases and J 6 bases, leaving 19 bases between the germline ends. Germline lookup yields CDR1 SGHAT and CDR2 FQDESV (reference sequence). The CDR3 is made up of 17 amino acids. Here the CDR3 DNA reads TGTGCCAGCAGCTTAGCGCGGTCGGCCAGTCGTCATGATACGCAGTATTTT. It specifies CASSLARSASRHDTQYF.

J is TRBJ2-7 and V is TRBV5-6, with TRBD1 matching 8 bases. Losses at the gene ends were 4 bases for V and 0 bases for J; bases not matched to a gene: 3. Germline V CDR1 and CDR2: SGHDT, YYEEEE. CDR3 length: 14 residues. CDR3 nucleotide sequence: TGTGCCAGCAGCAAGGACAGGGACTCCTACGAGCAGTACTTC. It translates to CASSKDRDSYEQYF.

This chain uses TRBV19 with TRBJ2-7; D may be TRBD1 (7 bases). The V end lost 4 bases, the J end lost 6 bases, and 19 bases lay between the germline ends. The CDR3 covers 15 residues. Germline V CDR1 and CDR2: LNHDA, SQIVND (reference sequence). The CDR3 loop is CASSSHTNRGGEQYF. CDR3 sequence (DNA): TGTGCCAGTAGTAGCCATACAAACAGGGGAGGCGAGCAGTACTTC.

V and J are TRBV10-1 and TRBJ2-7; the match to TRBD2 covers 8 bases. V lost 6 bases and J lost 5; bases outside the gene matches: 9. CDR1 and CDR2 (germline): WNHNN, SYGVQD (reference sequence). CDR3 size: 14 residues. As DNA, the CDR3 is TGCGCCAGCAGCCCGCAGCGGGAGATCCACGAGCAGTACTTC. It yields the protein CASSPQREIHEQYF.

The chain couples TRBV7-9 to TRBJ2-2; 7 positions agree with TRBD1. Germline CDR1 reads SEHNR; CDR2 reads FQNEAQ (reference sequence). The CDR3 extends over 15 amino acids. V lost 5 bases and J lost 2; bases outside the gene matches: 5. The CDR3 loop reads CASSRGQTNTGELFF. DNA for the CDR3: TGTGCCAGCAGCCGGGGACAGACTAACACCGGGGAGCTGTTTTTT.

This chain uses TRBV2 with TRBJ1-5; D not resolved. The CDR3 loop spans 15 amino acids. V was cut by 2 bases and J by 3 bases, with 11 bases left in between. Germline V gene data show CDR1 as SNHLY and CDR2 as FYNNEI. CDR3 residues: CASSELKGYNQPQHF. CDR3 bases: TGTGCCAGCAGTGAACTGAAAGGATACAATCAGCCCCAGCATTTT. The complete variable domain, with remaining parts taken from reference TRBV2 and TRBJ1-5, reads EPEVTQTPSHQVTQMGQEVILRCVPISNHLYFYWYRQILGQKVEFLVSFYNNEISEKSEIFDDQFSVERPDGSNFTLKIRSTKLEDSAMYFCASSELKGYNQPQHFGDGTRLSIL.

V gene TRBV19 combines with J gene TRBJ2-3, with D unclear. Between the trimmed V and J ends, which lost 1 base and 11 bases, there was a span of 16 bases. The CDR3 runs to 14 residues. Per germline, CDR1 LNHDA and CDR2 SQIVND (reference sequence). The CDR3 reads CASSIGTNTPVQYF. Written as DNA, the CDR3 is TGTGCCAGTAGTATAGGGACCAATACCCCGGTGCAGTATTTT. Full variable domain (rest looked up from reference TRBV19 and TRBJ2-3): DGGITQSPKYLFRKEGQNVTLSCEQNLNHDAMYWYRQDPGQGLRLIYYSQIVNDFQKGDIAEGYSVSREKKESFPLTVTSAQKNPTAFYLCASSIGTNTPVQYFGPGTRLTVL.

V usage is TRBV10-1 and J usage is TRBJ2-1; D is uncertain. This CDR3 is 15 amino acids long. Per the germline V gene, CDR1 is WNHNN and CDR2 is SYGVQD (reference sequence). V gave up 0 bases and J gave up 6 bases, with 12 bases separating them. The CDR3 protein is CASSESVTPGNEQFF. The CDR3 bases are TGCGCCAGCAGTGAGTCGGTGACTCCCGGCAATGAGCAGTTCTTC.

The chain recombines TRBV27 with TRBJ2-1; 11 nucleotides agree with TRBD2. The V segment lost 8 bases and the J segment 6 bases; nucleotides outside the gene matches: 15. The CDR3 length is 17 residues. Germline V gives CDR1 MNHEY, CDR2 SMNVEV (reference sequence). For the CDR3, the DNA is TGTGCCAGCCGCCGGATTGGGGGACTAGCGGTTGGCAATGAGCAGTTCTTC. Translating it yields CASRRIGGLAVGNEQFF.